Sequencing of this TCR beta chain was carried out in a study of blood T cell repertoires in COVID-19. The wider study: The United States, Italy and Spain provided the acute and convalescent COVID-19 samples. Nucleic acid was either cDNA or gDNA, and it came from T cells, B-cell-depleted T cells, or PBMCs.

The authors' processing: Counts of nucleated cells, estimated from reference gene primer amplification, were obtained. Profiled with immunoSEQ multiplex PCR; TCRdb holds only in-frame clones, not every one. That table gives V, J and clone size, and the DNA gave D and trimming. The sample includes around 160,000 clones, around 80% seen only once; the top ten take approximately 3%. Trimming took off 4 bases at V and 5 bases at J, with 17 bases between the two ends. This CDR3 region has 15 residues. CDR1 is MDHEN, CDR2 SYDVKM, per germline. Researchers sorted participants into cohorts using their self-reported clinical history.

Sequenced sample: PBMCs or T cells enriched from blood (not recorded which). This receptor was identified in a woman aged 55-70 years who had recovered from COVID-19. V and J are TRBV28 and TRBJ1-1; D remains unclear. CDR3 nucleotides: TGTGCCAGCAGTTCCTCTCAGCTCGGAGGGACTGAAGCTTTCTTT. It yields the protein CASSSSQLGGTEAFF.